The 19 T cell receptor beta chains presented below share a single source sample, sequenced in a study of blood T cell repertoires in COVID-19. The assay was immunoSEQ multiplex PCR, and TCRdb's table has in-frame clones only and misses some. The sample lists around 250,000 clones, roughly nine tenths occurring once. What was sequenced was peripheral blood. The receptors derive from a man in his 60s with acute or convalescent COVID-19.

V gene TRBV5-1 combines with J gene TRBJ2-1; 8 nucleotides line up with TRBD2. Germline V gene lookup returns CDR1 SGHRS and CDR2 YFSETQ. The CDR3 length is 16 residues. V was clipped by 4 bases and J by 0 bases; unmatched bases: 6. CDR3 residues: CASSVSGGSSYNEQFF. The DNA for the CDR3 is TGCGCCAGCAGCGTCAGCGGGGGCAGCTCCTACAATGAGCAGTTCTTC.

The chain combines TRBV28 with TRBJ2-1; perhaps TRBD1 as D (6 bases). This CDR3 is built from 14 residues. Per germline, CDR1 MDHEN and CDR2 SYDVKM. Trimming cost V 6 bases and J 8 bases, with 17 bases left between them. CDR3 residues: CASRSGQFYDEQFF. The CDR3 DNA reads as TGTGCCAGCAGAAGCGGACAGTTTTACGATGAGCAGTTCTTC.

CDR3 sequence reads: CASSIGTAEETQYF. The CDR3 DNA is TGTGCCAGCAGCATTGGGACAGCGGAGGAGACCCAGTACTTC. J is TRBJ2-5 and V is TRBV9; 7 nucleotides match TRBD1. This CDR3 has 14 residues. Germline trimming cut 4 bases from V and 5 bases from J; bases unmatched to any gene: 8. CDR1 and CDR2 (germline): SGDLS, YYNGEE.

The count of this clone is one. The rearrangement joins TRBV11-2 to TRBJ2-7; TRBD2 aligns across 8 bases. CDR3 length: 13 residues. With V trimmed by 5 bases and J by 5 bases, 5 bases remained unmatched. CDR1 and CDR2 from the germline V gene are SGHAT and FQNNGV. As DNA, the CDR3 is TGTGCCAGCAGCCGGACTAGCTCTCACGAGCAGTACTTC. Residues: CASSRTSSHEQYF.

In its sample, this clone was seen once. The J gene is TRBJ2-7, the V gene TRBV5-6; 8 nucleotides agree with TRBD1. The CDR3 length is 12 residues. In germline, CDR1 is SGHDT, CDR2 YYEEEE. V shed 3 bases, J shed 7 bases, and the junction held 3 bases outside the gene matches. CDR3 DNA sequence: TGTGCCAGCAGCTGGACAGGGCTGGAGCAGTACTTC. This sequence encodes CASSWTGLEQYF.

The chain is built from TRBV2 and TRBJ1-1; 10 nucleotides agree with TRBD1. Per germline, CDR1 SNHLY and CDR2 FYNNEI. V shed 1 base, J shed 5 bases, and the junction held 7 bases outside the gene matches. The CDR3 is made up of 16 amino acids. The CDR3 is CASSEGTGGFRTEAFF. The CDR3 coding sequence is TGTGCCAGCAGTGAAGGGACAGGGGGTTTTAGAACTGAAGCTTTCTTT. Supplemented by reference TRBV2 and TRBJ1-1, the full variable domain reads EPEVTQTPSHQVTQMGQEVILRCVPISNHLYFYWYRQILGQKVEFLVSFYNNEISEKSEIFDDQFSVERPDGSNFTLKIRSTKLEDSAMYFCASSEGTGGFRTEAFFGQGTRLTVV.

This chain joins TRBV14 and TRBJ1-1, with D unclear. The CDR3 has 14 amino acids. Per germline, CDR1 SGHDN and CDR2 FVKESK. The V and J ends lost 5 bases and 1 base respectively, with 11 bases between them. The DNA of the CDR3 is TGTGCCAGCAGCTCCCAACTTGCGAACACTGAAGCTTTCTTT. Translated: CASSSQLANTEAFF.

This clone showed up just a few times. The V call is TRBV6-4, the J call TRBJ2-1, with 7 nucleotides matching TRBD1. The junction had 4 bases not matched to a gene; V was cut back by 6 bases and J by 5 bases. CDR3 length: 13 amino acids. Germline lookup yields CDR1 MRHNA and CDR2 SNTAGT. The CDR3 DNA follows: TGTGCCAGCAGCCGGGACAGCAACAATGAGCAGTTCTTC. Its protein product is CASSRDSNNEQFF.

The CDR3 protein is CASSLKGVGTGELFF. Written as DNA, the CDR3 is TGTGCCAGCAGCTTGAAGGGGGTTGGGACCGGGGAGCTGTTTTTT. V gene TRBV5-4 combines with J gene TRBJ2-2; maybe TRBD1 (6 bases). CDR3 length: 15 amino acids. Per germline, CDR1 SGHNT and CDR2 YYREEE (reference sequence). The V gene lost 1 base and the J gene lost 5 bases, with 12 bases spanning the gap.

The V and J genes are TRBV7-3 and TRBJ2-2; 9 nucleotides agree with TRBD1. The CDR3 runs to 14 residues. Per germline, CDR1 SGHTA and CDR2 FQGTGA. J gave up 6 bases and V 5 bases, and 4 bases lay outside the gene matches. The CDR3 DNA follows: TGTGCCAGCAGCCGACAGGGGGGACCCGGGGAGCTGTTTTTT. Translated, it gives CASSRQGGPGELFF.

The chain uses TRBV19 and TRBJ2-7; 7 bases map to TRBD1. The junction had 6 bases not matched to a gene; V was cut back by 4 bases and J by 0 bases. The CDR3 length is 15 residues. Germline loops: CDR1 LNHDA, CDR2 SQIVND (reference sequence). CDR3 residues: CASSNSGTVSYEQYF. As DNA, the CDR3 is TGTGCCAGTAGTAACTCCGGGACAGTCTCCTACGAGCAGTACTTC.

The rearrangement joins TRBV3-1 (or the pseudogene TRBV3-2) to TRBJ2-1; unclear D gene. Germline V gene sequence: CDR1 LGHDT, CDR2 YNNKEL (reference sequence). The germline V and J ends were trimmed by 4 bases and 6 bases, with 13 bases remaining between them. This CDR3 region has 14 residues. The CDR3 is CASSPDGSINEQFF. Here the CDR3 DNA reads TGTGCCAGCAGCCCAGACGGGTCTATCAATGAGCAGTTCTTC.

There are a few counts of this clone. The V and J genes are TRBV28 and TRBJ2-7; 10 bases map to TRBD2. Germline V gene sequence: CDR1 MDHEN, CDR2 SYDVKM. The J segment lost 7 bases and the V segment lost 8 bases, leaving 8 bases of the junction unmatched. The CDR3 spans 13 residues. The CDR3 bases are TGTGCCAGCGGCCCTAGCGGGAGTTTAGAGCAGTACTTC. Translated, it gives CASGPSGSLEQYF.

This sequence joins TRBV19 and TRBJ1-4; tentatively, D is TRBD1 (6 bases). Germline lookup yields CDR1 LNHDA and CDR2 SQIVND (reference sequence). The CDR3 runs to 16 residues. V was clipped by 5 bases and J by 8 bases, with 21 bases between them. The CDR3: CASSFLSGGRGEKLFF. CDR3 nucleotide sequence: TGTGCCAGTAGTTTCTTGTCGGGGGGGCGAGGCGAAAAACTGTTTTTT.

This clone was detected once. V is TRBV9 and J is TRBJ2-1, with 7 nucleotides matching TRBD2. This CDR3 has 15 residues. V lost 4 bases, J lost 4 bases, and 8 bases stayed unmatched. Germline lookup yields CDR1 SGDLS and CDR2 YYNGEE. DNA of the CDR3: TGTGCCAGCAGCCCCGGGACGGGGGGATACAATGAGCAGTTCTTC. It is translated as CASSPGTGGYNEQFF.

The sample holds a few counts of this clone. CDR3 sequence (DNA): TGTGCCAGCAGCTCCTTACAGGGGGGTCAAGAGACCCAGTACTTC. Translation: CASSSLQGGQETQYF. The J gene is TRBJ2-5, the V gene TRBV5-8; 8 nucleotides agree with TRBD1. Germline CDR1 and CDR2: SGHTS and YDEGEE. V was clipped by 3 bases and J by 2 bases; unmatched bases: 6. CDR3 size: 15 residues.

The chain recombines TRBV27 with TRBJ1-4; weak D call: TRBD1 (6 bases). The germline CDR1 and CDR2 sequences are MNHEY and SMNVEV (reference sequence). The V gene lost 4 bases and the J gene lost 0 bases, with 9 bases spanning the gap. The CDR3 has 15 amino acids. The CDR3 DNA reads TGTGCCAGCAGTTCGTACAGGGCAACTAATGAAAAACTGTTTTTT. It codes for CASSSYRATNEKLFF.

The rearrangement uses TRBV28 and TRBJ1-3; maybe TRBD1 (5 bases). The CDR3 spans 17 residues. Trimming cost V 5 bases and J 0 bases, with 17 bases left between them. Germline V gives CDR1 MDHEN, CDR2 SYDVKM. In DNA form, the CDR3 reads TGTGCCAGCAGTCTAGCTCCGGGGGGTTACTCTGGAAACACCATATATTTT. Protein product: CASSLAPGGYSGNTIYF.

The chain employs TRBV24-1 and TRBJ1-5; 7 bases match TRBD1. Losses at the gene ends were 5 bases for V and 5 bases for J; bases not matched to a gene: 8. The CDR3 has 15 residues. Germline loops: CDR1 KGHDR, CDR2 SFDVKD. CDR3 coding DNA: TGTGCCACCAGTGGCGAAAGGGGGCACGATCAGCCCCAGCATTTT. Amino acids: CATSGERGHDQPQHF.